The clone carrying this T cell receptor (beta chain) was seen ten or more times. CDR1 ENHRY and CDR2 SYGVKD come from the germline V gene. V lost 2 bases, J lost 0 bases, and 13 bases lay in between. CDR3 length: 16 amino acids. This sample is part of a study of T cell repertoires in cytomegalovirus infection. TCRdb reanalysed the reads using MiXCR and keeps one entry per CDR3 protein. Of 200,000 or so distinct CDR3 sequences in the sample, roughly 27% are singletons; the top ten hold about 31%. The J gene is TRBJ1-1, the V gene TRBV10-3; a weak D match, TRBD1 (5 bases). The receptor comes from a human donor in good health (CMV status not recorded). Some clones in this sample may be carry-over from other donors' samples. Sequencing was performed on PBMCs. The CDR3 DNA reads TGTGCCATCAGTGAGCCGTGGGACCCCGTGAACACTGAAGCTTTCTTT. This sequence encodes CAISEPWDPVNTEAFF.